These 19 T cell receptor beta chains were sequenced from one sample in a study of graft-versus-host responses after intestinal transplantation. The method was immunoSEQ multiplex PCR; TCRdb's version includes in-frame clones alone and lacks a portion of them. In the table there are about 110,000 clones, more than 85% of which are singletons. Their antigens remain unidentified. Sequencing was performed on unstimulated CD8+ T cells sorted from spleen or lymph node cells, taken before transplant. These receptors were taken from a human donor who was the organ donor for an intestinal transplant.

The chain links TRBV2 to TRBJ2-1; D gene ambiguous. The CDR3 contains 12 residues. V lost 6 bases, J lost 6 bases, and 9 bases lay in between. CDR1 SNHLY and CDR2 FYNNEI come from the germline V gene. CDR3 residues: CASRGPGNEQFF. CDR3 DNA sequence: TGTGCCAGCAGAGGCCCCGGCAATGAGCAGTTCTTC.

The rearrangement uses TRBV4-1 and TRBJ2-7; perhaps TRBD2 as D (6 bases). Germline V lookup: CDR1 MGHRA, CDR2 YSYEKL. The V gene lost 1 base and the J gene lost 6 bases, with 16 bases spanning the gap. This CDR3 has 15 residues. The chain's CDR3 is CASSQAPSGRTEQYF. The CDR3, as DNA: TGCGCCAGCAGCCAAGCCCCCAGCGGGCGAACCGAGCAGTACTTC.

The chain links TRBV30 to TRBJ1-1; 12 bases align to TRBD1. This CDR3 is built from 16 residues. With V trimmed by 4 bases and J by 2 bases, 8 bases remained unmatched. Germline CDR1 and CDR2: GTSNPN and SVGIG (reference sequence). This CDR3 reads CAWTPPGQGANTEAFF. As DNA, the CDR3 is TGTGCCTGGACCCCCCCGGGACAGGGGGCAAACACTGAAGCTTTCTTT.

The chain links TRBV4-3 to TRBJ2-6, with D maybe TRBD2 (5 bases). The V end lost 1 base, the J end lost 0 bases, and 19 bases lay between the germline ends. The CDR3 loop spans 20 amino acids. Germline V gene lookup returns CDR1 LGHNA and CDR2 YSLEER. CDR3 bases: TGCGCCAGCAGCCAAGTTCCCATAGGAGCGGCCACCTCTGGGGCCAACGTCCTGACTTTC. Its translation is CASSQVPIGAATSGANVLTF.

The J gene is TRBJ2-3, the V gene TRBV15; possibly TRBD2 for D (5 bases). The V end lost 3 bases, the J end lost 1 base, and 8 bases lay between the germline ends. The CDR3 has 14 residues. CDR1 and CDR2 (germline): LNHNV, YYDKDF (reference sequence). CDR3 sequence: CATSSRSGTDTQYF. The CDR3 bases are TGTGCCACCAGCAGCCGTAGCGGCACAGATACGCAGTATTTT.

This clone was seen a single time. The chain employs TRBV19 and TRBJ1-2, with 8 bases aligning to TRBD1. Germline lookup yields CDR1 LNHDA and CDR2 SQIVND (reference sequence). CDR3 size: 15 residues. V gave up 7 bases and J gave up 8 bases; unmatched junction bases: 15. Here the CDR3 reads CASTKTGDRGLGYTF. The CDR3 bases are TGTGCCAGTACAAAGACGGGCGACAGGGGTTTGGGCTACACCTTC.

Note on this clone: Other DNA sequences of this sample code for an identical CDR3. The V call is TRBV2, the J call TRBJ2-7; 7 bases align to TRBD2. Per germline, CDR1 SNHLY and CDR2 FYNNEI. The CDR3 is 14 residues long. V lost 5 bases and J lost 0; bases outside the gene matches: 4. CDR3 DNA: TGTGCCAGCAGTCTCGCGGGAGCCTCCTACGAGCAGTACTTC. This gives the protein CASSLAGASYEQYF. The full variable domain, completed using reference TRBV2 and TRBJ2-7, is EPEVTQTPSHQVTQMGQEVILRCVPISNHLYFYWYRQILGQKVEFLVSFYNNEISEKSEIFDDQFSVERPDGSNFTLKIRSTKLEDSAMYFCASSLAGASYEQYFGPGTRLTVT.

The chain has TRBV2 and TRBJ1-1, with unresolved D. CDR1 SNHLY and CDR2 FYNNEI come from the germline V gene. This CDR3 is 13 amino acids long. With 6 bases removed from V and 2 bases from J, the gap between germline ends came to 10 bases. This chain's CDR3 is CASRGLGNTEAFF. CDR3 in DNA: TGTGCCAGCAGGGGTCTAGGAAACACTGAAGCTTTCTTT.

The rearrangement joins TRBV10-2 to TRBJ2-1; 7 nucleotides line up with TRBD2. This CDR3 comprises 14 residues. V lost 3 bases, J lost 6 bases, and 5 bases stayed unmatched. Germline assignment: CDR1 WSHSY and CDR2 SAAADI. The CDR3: CASSDYLAANEQFF. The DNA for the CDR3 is TGCGCCAGCAGTGATTATCTAGCGGCCAATGAGCAGTTCTTC.

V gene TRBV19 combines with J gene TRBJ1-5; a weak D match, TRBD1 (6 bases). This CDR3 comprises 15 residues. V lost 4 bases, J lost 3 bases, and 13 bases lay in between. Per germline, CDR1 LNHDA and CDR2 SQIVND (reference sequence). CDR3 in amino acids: CASSRNRVDNQPQHF. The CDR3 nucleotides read TGTGCCAGTAGTAGGAACAGGGTTGACAATCAGCCCCAGCATTTT. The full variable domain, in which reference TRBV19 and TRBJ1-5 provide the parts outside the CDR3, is DGGITQSPKYLFRKEGQNVTLSCEQNLNHDAMYWYRQDPGQGLRLIYYSQIVNDFQKGDIAEGYSVSREKKESFPLTVTSAQKNPTAFYLCASSRNRVDNQPQHFGDGTRLSIL.

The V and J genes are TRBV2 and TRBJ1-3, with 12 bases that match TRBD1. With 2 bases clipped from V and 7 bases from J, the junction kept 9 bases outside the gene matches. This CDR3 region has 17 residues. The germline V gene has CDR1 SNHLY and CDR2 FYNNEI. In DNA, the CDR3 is TGTGCCAGCAGTGAAAATTCGGGACAGGGGGCGTCTAACACCATATATTTT. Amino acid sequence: CASSENSGQGASNTIYF.

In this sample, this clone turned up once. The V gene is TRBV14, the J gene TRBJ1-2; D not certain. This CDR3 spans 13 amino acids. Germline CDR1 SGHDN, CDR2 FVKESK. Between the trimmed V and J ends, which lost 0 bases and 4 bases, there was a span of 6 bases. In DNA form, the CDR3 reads TGTGCCAGCAGCCAAGAACGGAGCTATGGCTACACCTTC. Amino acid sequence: CASSQERSYGYTF.

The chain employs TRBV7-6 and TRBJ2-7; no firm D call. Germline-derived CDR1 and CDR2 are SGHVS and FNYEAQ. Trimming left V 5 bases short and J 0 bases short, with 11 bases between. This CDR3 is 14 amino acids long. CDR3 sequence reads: CASSPGPSSYEQYF. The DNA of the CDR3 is TGTGCCAGCAGCCCAGGACCTAGCTCCTACGAGCAGTACTTC.

In DNA, the CDR3 is TGTGCCAGCAGTGAAGTGGCAGGGGGCTACGAGCAGTACTTC. Translating it yields CASSEVAGGYEQYF. The chain recombines TRBV6-1 with TRBJ2-7, with TRBD1 matching 7 bases. The germline CDR1 and CDR2 sequences are MNHNS and SASEGT. V was clipped by 1 base and J by 3 bases; unmatched bases: 3. This CDR3 is 14 amino acids long.

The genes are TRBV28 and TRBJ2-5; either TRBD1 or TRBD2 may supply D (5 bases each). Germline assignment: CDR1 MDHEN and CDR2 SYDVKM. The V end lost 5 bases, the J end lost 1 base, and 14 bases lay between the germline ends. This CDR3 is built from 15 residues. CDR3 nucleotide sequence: TGTGCCAGCAGTGGCCCGGGACGGTCCCAAGAGACCCAGTACTTC. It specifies CASSGPGRSQETQYF. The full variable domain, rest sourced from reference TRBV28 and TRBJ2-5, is DVKVTQSSRYLVKRTGEKVFLECVQDMDHENMFWYRQDPGLGLRLIYFSYDVKMKEKGDIPEGYSVSREKKERFSLILESASTNQTSMYLCASSGPGRSQETQYFGPGTRLLVL.

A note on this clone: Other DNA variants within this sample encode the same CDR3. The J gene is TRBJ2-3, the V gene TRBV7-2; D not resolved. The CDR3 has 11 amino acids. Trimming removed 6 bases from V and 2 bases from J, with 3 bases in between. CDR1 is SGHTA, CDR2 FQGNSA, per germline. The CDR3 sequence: CASRFTDTQYF. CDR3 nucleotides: TGTGCCAGCAGATTCACAGATACGCAGTATTTT.

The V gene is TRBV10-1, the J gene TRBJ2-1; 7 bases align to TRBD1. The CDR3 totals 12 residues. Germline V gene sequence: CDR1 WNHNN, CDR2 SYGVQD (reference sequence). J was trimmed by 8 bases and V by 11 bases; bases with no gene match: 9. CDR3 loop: CAGPRTGDEQFF. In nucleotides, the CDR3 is TGCGCCGGACCTCGGACAGGCGATGAGCAGTTCTTC.

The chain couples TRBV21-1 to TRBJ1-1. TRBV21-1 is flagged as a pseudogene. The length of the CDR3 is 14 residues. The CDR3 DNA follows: TGTGCCAGCAGCAAATGGCCTCGGGGAACTGAAGCTTTCTTT. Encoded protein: CASSKWPRGTEAFF.

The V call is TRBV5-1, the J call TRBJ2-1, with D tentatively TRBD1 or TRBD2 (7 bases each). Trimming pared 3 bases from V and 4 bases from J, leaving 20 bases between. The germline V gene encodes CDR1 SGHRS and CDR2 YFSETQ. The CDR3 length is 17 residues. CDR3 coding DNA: TGCGCCAGCAGCTGGAACGAGCAGGGGGACTATTACAATGAGCAGTTCTTC. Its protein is CASSWNEQGDYYNEQFF.